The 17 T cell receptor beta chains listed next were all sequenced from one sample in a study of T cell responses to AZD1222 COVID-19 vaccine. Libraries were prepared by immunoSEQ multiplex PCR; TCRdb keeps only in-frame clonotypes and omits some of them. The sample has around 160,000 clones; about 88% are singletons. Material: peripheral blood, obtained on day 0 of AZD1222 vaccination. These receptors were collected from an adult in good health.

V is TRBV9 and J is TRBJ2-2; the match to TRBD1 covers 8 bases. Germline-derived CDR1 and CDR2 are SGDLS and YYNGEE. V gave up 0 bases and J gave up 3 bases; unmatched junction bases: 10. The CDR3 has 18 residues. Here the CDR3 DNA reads TGTGCCAGCAGCGTAGGCAAAAACAGGGGGGATCACACCGGGGAGCTGTTTTTT. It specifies CASSVGKNRGDHTGELFF.

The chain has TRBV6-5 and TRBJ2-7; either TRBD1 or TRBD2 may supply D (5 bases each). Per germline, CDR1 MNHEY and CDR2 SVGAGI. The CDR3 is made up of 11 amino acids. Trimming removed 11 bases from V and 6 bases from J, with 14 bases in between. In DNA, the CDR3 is TGTGCCGGCCATTCCGGGACCGAGCAGTACTTC. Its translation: CAGHSGTEQYF.

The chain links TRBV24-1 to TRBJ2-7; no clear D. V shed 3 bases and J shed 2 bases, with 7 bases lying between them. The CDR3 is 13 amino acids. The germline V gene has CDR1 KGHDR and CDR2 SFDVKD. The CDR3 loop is CATSDTQTYEQYF. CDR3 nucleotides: TGTGCCACCAGTGATACCCAGACCTACGAGCAGTACTTC.

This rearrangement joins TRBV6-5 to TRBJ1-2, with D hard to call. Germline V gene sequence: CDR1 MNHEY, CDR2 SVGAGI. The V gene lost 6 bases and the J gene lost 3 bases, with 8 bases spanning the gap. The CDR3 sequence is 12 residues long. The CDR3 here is CASRGLDYGYTF. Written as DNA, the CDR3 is TGTGCCAGCAGGGGTCTTGACTATGGCTACACCTTC.

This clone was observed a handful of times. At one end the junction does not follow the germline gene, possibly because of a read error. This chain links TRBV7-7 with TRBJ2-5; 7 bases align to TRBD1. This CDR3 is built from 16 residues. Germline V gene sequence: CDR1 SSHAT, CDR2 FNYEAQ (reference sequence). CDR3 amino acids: CASSLRPDRAVETQYF. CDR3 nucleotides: TGTGCTAGCAGCTTACGCCCAGACAGGGCAGTAGAGACCCAGTACTTC. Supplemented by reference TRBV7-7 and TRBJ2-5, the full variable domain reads GAGVSQSPRYKVTKRGQDVTLRCDPISSHATLYWYQQALGQGPEFLTYFNYEAQPDKSGLPSDRFSAERPEGSISTLTIQRTEQRDSAMYRCASSLRPDRAVETQYFGPGTRLLVL.

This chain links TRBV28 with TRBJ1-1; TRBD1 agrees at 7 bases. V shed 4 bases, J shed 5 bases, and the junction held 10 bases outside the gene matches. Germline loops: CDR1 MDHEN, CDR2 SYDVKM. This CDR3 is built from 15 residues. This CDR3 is CASSSPTGVGTEAFF. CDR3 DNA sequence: TGTGCCAGCAGTTCCCCCACAGGGGTTGGGACTGAAGCTTTCTTT.

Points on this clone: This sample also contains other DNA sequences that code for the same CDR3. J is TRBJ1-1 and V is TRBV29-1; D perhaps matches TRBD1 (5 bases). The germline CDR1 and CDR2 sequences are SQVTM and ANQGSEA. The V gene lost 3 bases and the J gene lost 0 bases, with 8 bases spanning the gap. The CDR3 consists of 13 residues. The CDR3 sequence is CSVEGRLNTEAFF. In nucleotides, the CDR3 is TGCAGCGTTGAGGGACGGTTGAACACTGAAGCTTTCTTT. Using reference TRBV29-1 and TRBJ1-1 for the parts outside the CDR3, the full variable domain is SAVISQKPSRDICQRGTSLTIQCQVDSQVTMMFWYRQQPGQSLTLIATANQGSEATYESGFVIDKFPISRPNLTFSTLTVSNMSPEDSSIYLCSVEGRLNTEAFFGQGTRLTVV.

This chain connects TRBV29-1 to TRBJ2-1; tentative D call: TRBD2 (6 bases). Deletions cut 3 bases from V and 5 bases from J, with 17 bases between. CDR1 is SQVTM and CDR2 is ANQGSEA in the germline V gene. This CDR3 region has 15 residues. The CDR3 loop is CSVDIRERLDNEQFF. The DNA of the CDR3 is TGCAGCGTTGATATTCGGGAGCGCTTAGACAATGAGCAGTTCTTC.

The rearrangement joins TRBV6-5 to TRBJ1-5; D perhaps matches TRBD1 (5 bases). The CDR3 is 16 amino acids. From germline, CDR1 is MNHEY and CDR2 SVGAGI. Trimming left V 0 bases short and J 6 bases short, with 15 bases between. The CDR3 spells CASSYSSTGRGQPQHF. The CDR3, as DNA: TGTGCCAGCAGTTACTCGTCTACAGGAAGGGGTCAGCCCCAGCATTTT.

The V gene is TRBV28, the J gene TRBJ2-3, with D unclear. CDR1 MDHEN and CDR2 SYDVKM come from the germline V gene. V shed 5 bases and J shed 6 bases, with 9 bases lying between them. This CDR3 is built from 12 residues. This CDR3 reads CASSLRTDTQYF. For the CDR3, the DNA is TGTGCCAGCAGTCTCCGTACTGATACGCAGTATTTT.

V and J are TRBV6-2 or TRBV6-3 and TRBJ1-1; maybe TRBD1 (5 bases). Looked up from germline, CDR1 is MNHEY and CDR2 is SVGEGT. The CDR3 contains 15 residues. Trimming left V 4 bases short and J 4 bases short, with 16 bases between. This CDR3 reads CASSFPRGEGTEAFF. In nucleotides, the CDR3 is TGTGCCAGCAGTTTCCCTCGGGGGGAGGGCACTGAAGCTTTCTTT.

The chain's CDR3 is CASSQDRHGVYEQYF. The CDR3 DNA reads TGCGCCAGCAGCCAAGATCGGCACGGTGTCTACGAGCAGTACTTC. This sequence joins TRBV4-3 and TRBJ2-7; D gene uncertain. The germline V gene has CDR1 LGHNA and CDR2 YSLEER. The V and J ends lost 0 bases and 3 bases respectively, with 12 bases between them. This CDR3 is 15 amino acids long.

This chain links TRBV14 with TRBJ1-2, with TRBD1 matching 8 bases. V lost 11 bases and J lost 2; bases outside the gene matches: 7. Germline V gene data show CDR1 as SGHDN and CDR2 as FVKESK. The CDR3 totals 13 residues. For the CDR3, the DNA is TGTGCCGTGACGACAGGGGTAAACTATGGCTACACCTTC. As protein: CAVTTGVNYGYTF.

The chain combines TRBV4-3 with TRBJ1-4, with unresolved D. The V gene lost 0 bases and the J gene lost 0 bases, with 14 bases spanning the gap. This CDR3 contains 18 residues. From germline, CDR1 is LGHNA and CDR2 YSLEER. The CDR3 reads CASSQDLGEATTNEKLFF. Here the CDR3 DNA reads TGCGCCAGCAGCCAAGATCTAGGAGAAGCCACAACTAATGAAAAACTGTTTTTT.

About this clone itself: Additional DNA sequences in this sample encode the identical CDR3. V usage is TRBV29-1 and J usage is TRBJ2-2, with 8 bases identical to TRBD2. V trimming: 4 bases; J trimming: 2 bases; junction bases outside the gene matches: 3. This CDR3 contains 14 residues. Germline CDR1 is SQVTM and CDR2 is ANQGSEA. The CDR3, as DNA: TGCAGCGTTGCGGGGGGGCCAAACACCGGGGAGCTGTTTTTT. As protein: CSVAGGPNTGELFF.

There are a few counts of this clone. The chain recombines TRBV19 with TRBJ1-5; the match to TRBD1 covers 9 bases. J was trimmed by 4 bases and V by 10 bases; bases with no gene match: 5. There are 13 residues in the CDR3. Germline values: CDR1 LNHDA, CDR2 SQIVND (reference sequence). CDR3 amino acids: CATSDRGNQPQHF. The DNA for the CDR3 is TGTGCCACCTCGGACAGGGGAAATCAGCCCCAGCATTTT. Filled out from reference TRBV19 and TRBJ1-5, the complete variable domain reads DGGITQSPKYLFRKEGQNVTLSCEQNLNHDAMYWYRQDPGQGLRLIYYSQIVNDFQKGDIAEGYSVSREKKESFPLTVTSAQKNPTAFYLCATSDRGNQPQHFGDGTRLSIL.

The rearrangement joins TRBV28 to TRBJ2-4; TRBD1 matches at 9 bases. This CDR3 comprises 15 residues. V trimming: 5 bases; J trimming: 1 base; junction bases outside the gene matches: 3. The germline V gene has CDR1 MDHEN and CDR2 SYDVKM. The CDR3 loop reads CASSGTGNAKNIQYF. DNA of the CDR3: TGTGCCAGCAGTGGGACAGGGAACGCCAAAAACATTCAGTACTTC.